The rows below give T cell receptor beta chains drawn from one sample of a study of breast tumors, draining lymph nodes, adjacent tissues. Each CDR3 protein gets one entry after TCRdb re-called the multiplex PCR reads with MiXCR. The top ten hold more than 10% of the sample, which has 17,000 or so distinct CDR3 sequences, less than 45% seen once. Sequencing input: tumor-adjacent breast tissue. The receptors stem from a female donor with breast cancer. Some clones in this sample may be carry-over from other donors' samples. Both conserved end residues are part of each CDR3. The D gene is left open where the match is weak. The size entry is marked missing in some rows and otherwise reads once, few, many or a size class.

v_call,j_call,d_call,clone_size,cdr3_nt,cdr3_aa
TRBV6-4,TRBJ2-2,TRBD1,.,TGTGCCAGCAGTGGACCGCCGGGGACAGGGGTAAACACCGGGGAGCTGTTTTTT,CASSGPPGTGVNTGELFF
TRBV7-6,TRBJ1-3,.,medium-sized,TGTGCCAGCAGGAAGACCCCTGGAAACACCATATATTTT,CASRKTPGNTIYF
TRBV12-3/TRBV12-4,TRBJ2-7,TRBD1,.,TGTGCCAGCAGTTTCATTTGGGACAGGGACTACGAGCAGTACTTC,CASSFIWDRDYEQYF
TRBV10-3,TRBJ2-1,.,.,TGTGCCATCAGTGAAGGGGACGTTTTAATCGATGAGCAGTTCTTC,CAISEGDVLIDEQFF
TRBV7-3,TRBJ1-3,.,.,TGTGCCAGCAGCTTAACGCGGGGGAACTATGGCTACACCATATATTTT,CASSLTRGNYGYTIYF
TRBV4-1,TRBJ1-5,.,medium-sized,TGCGCCAGCAGCCAAGCTAGTTTGACGGCTCTCTATCAGCCCCAGCATTTT,CASSQASLTALYQPQHF
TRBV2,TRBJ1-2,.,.,TGTGCCACCTTAGCGATGGTGGGATATGGCTACACCTTC,CATLAMVGYGYTF
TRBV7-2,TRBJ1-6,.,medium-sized,TGTGCCAGCAGCTTAGAGGGGAGCTCCTATAATTCACCCCTCCACTTT,CASSLEGSSYNSPLHF
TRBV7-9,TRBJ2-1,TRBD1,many,TGTGCCAGCAGCTTACCCATTGCGGGACAGGGGGCGCGGAATGAGCAGTTCTTC,CASSLPIAGQGARNEQFF
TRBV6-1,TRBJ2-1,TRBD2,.,TGTGCCAGCAGTGCGACTAGCGGGAGGGTGAATGAGCAGTTCTTC,CASSATSGRVNEQFF
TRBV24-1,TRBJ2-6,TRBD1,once,TGTGCCACCAGTGATCCGGGACAGGGGGCCGGGGCCAACGTCCTGACTTTC,CATSDPGQGAGANVLTF
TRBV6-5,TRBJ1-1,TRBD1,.,TGTGCCAGCAGTTACTCGGCAGGGGGCTACACTGAAGCTTTCTTT,CASSYSAGGYTEAFF
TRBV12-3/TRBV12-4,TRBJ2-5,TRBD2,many,TGTGCCAGCAGTCCCGGACTAGTCCAAGAGACCCAGTACTTC,CASSPGLVQETQYF
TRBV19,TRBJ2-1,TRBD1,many,TGTGCCAGTAGTACACAGGGGTCAGGCGATGAGCAGTTCTTC,CASSTQGSGDEQFF
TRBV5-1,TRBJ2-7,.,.,TGCGCCAGCAGCTTGGATGGGACGGTCTACGAGCAGTACTTC,CASSLDGTVYEQYF
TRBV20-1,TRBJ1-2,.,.,TGCAGTGCTAGAGATCCCCCGGGGGGCAGGGGCTACACCTTC,CSARDPPGGRGYTF
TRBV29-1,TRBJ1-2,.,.,TGCAGCGTTGAAGTAACCCCCTATGGCTACACCTTC,CSVEVTPYGYTF
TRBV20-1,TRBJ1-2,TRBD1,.,TGCAGTGCCAGCAGCCAACCGGGACAGGGCTTTAACTATGGCTACACCTTC,CSASSQPGQGFNYGYTF
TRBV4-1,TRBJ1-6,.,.,TGCGCCAGCAGCAGGGCAGGGGATTCACCCCTCCACTTT,CASSRAGDSPLHF
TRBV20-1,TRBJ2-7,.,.,TGCAGTGCTCCCTCGGCGGCGCGCAGTTCCTACGAGCAGTACTTC,CSAPSAARSSYEQYF
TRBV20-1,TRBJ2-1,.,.,TGCAGTGCCGAACCAGCAGCAGGGAGCTACAATGAGCAGTTCTTC,CSAEPAAGSYNEQFF
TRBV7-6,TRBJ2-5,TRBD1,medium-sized,TGTGCCAGCAGCTTACCCACAGGGGGCCAGGAGACCCAGTACTTC,CASSLPTGGQETQYF
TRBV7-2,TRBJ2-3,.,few,TGTGCCAGCAGCTTAGTAGATACGGAGTATTTT,CASSLVDTEYF
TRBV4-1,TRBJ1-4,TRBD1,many,TGCGCCGGCAGCCAAGAGGGGACAGGGGCTGAAAAACTGTTTTTT,CAGSQEGTGAEKLFF
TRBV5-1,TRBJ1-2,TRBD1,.,TGCGCCAGCAGCTTGGCCGCGACAGGGAGCTATGGCTACACCTTC,CASSLAATGSYGYTF
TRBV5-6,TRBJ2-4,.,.,TGTGCCTGCAGCTCGGCCGCAGGGTTGGCCAAAAACATTCAGTACTTC,CACSSAAGLAKNIQYF
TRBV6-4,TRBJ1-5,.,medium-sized,TGTGCCAGCAGTGACAATTTGACAAAGGGTCAGCCCCAGCATTTT,CASSDNLTKGQPQHF
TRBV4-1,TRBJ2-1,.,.,TGCGCCAGCAGCCAAGATAGGGAGAGACAGTTCTTC,CASSQDRERQFF
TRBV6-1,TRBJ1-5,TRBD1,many,TGTGCCAGCAGTCAAAGGGGACAGGCTACAGGGAATCAGCCCCAGCATTTT,CASSQRGQATGNQPQHF
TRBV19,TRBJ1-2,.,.,TGTGCCACCCGGGACACCGCCTCCAATAACTATGGCTACACCTTC,CATRDTASNNYGYTF
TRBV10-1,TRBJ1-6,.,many,TGCGCCAGCAGGGAGGACGGCACTTCACCCCTCCACTTT,CASREDGTSPLHF
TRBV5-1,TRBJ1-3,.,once,TGCGCCAGCAGCTTGACAGGACCTGGAAACACCATATATTTT,CASSLTGPGNTIYF
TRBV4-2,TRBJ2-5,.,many,TGTGCCAGCAGCCAAGGGGGGGTGAACCAAGAGACCCAGTACTTC,CASSQGGVNQETQYF
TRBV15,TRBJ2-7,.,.,TGTGCCACCTCGCTGGGTTTTTACGAGCAGTACTTC,CATSLGFYEQYF
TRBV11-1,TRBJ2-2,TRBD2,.,TGTGCCAGCAGCTTGAGCGGGAGGGCCTCCGGGGAGCTGTTTTTT,CASSLSGRASGELFF
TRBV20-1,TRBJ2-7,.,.,TGCAGTGCTAGAATCCGGTCCCTTCCGTACGAGCAGTACTTC,CSARIRSLPYEQYF
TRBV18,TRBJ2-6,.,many,TGTGCCAGCTCACCAGGGGTTGGGGCCAACGTCCTGACTTTC,CASSPGVGANVLTF
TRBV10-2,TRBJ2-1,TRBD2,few,TGCGCCAGCAGTGAGCTTGGGACTAGCGGGAGTGGGAATGAGCAGTTCTTC,CASSELGTSGSGNEQFF
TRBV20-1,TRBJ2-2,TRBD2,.,TGCAGTGCTAGAGATCCGACTAGCGGGGGGAACACCGGGGAGCTGTTTTTT,CSARDPTSGGNTGELFF
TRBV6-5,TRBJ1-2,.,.,TGTGCCAGAAGACTAGCGGGAGGTAACTATGGCTACACCTTC,CARRLAGGNYGYTF
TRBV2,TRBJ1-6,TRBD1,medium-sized,TGTGCCAGCAGCTACAGGGGTGCATTAAATTCACCCCTCCACTTT,CASSYRGALNSPLHF